The 13 T cell receptor beta chains below were found in one sample sequenced in a study of blood T cells in healthy people across ages. Primers used in a second PCR of roughly 6 to 11 cycles were a sample-barcoded 5' primer and a J-beta primer mix. TCRdb independently ran MiXCR on the 5' RACE reads; one entry per CDR3 protein. Among 590,000 or so distinct CDR3 sequences listed, about 28% were seen once. The sequencing input was blood. The receptor set was obtained from a woman of 80 years or more in good health.

This clonotype was counted at least ten times. The CDR3 nucleotides are TGTGCCAGCATTAGACCCCTCCCAGAGACCCAGTACTTC. It specifies CASIRPLPETQYF. The chain is built from TRBV6-8 and TRBJ2-5; D is ambiguous. CDR1 is MNHGY, CDR2 SAAAGT, per germline. Between the trimmed V and J ends, which lost 7 bases and 4 bases, there was a span of 13 bases. The CDR3 has 13 residues.

This clonotype has a single count. This rearrangement joins TRBV7-2 to TRBJ2-5; TRBD2 matches 9 bases. Germline V gives CDR1 SGHTA, CDR2 FQGNSA. After removal of 5 bases from V and 7 bases from J, the junction contained 8 bases not matched to a gene. The CDR3 covers 14 residues. CDR3 nucleotides: TGTGCCAGCAGCCCCCGGACTAGCGATGCGACCCAGTACTTC. Encoded protein: CASSPRTSDATQYF.

This clonotype has a count of ten or more. The gene calls are TRBV30 and TRBJ2-7, with D perhaps being TRBD1 or TRBD2 (6 bases each). The germline gives CDR1 GTSNPN, CDR2 SVGIG (reference sequence). The germline V and J ends were trimmed by 2 bases and 1 base, with 15 bases remaining between them. CDR3 length: 15 residues. The CDR3 coding sequence is TGTGCCTGGAGTCCCGCGGGGCAGGGGTCCTACGAGCAGTACTTC. Protein: CAWSPAGQGSYEQYF.

V is TRBV6-6 and J is TRBJ1-2; D call uncertain. Deletions cut 6 bases from V and 0 bases from J, with 5 bases between. The CDR3 covers 12 residues. Per the germline V gene, CDR1 is MNHNY and CDR2 is SVGAGI (reference sequence). CDR3 protein: CASRRANYGYTF. CDR3 bases: TGTGCCAGCAGAAGGGCTAACTATGGCTACACCTTC.

As regards this clonotype: This may come from a read error, since a much larger clone is one base off. The chain joins TRBV9 to TRBJ2-5; the D call may be TRBD1 or TRBD2 (5 bases each). The CDR3 length is 15 residues. Trimming shortened V by 0 bases and J by 2 bases, and 11 bases separated the two germline ends. Germline V lookup: CDR1 SGDLS, CDR2 YYNGEE. CDR3 amino acids: CASSVASGGQETQYF. In DNA form, the CDR3 reads TGTGCCAGCAGCGTAGCTTCTGGGGGACAAGAGACCCAGTACTTC.

This chain links TRBV6-2 or TRBV6-3 with TRBJ1-1; D gene unclear. The CDR3 has 14 residues. The V end was cut by 7 bases, the J end by 5 bases, with 17 bases between. The V gene's germline CDR1 is MNHEY and CDR2 SVGEGT. CDR3 in amino acids: CASTLLGLSTEAFF. CDR3 DNA sequence: TGTGCCAGCACACTGTTGGGGTTGAGTACTGAAGCTTTCTTT.

A note on this clonotype: Given a much more abundant clone one base away, this may be a read error. V usage is TRBV6-5 and J usage is TRBJ2-5, with D possibly called TRBD1 or TRBD2 (5 bases each). The CDR3 runs to 15 residues. V shed 4 bases and J shed 11 bases, with 23 bases lying between them. Per the germline V gene, CDR1 is MNHEY and CDR2 is SVGAGI. CDR3 protein: CASSWTNRHDYGQYF. In nucleotides, the CDR3 is TGTGCCAGCAGTTGGACAAACCGGCACGACTACGGGCAGTACTTC.

The chain couples TRBV20-1 to TRBJ2-3, with 10 bases lining up with TRBD1. CDR3 length equals 17 residues. With 5 bases clipped from V and 3 bases from J, the junction kept 14 bases outside the gene matches. In germline, CDR1 is DFQATT, CDR2 SNEGSKA (reference sequence). This chain's CDR3 is CSAEAYRTGGMTDTQYF. CDR3 sequence (DNA): TGCAGTGCTGAAGCATACCGGACAGGGGGAATGACAGATACGCAGTATTTT.

The rearrangement links TRBV20-1 to TRBJ2-2; D remains unclear. Germline CDR1 is DFQATT and CDR2 is SNEGSKA (reference sequence). The CDR3 consists of 15 residues. V was pared by 1 base and J by 4 bases, with 13 bases between. CDR3 sequence (DNA): TGCAGTGCTAGAGCAGGACGGACCCCCACCGGGGAGCTGTTTTTT. It translates to CSARAGRTPTGELFF.

The chain has TRBV3-1 and TRBJ2-2, with 9 bases aligning to TRBD2. Germline CDR1 and CDR2: LGHDT and YNNKEL (reference sequence). Unmatched junction bases numbered 9, after V lost 6 bases and J lost 7 bases. This CDR3 is 15 amino acids long. The CDR3: CASRGSGGRRGELFF. The CDR3 bases are TGTGCCAGCAGGGGGAGCGGGGGGCGACGCGGGGAGCTGTTTTTT.

With respect to this clonotype: In this CDR3 the conserved last residue, phenylalanine or tryptophan, is missing, so a read error is likely. The chain employs TRBV10-2 and TRBJ1-5; the match to TRBD1 covers 10 bases. V lost 5 bases, J lost 5 bases, and 15 bases stayed unmatched. Germline lookup yields CDR1 WSHSY and CDR2 SAAADI. The CDR3 covers 18 residues. CDR3: CASSKMRQGGQGHQPQHC. The CDR3 DNA sequence: TGCGCCAGCAGTAAAATGCGCCAGGGGGGACAGGGGCATCAGCCCCAGCATTGT.

Concerning this clonotype: An end of the junction does not agree with germline; a read error may underlie this. The gene calls are TRBV20-1 and TRBJ1-4; D remains unclear. The CDR3 has 14 residues. CDR1 is DFQATT, CDR2 SNEGSKA, per germline (reference sequence). Here the CDR3 reads CSAREWGVGEKRFF. In nucleotides, the CDR3 is TGCAGTGCTAGAGAGTGGGGAGTTGGAGAAAAACGGTTTTTT.

This sequence joins TRBV20-1 and TRBJ1-1; D might be TRBD1 (5 bases). The V end lost 0 bases, the J end lost 5 bases, and 10 bases lay between the germline ends. The germline gives CDR1 DFQATT, CDR2 SNEGSKA (reference sequence). This CDR3 is 13 amino acids long. This chain's CDR3 is CSARDIRGTEAFF. The CDR3 DNA reads TGCAGTGCTAGAGACATCCGGGGGACTGAAGCTTTCTTT.